Below, 24 T cell receptor beta chains from the same sample are listed, as sequenced in a study of sequential checkpoint blockade in melanoma. Treatment described: randomized to nivolumab then ipilimumab (arm A) or the reverse (arm B). TCRdb's copy holds only in-frame clones and misses some; the assay was immunoSEQ multiplex PCR. The top ten clones hold roughly 9.1% of a sample with about 21,000 clones, 65% to 85% of them seen once. Sequenced material: CD8+ T cells sorted from blood (inferred from file names), taken from a patient given nivolumab and ipilimumab in sequence. All receptors come from a human donor with melanoma.

This clone was found once. This chain joins TRBV13 and TRBJ2-1; 13 bases are a match to TRBD2. The germline CDR1 and CDR2 sequences are PRHDT and FYEKMQ (reference sequence). Germline trimming cut 2 bases from V and 6 bases from J; bases unmatched to any gene: 7. This CDR3 is 17 amino acids long. CDR3 protein: CASSLPPGLAGFNEQFF. CDR3 DNA: TGTGCCAGCAGCTTACCACCGGGACTAGCGGGGTTCAATGAGCAGTTCTTC.

The chain joins TRBV7-2 to TRBJ2-7; 11 nucleotides agree with TRBD1. This CDR3 region has 14 residues. The germline CDR1 and CDR2 sequences are SGHTA and FQGNSA. After removal of 4 bases from V and 2 bases from J, the junction contained 1 base not matched to a gene. CDR3 sequence reads: CASSSGQGAYEQYF. The CDR3, as DNA: TGTGCCAGCAGCTCGGGACAGGGGGCCTACGAGCAGTACTTC.

This chain links TRBV4-1 with TRBJ1-1, with D tentatively TRBD1 (5 bases). Per germline, CDR1 MGHRA and CDR2 YSYEKL. Between the trimmed V and J ends, which lost 4 bases and 0 bases, there was a span of 9 bases. CDR3 length: 14 amino acids. CDR3 sequence: CASSPEGVNTEAFF. For the CDR3, the DNA is TGCGCCAGCAGCCCAGAAGGGGTGAACACTGAAGCTTTCTTT.

The V call is TRBV19, the J call TRBJ1-1; weak D call: TRBD1 (5 bases). Germline assignment: CDR1 LNHDA and CDR2 SQIVND (reference sequence). V lost 0 bases, J lost 5 bases, and 10 bases lay in between. There are 14 residues in the CDR3. The DNA for the CDR3 is TGTGCCAGTAGTATAGAAGGGGTAAAGACTGAAGCTTTCTTT. This codes for CASSIEGVKTEAFF. The entire variable domain, with the rest obtained from reference TRBV19 and TRBJ1-1, is as follows: DGGITQSPKYLFRKEGQNVTLSCEQNLNHDAMYWYRQDPGQGLRLIYYSQIVNDFQKGDIAEGYSVSREKKESFPLTVTSAQKNPTAFYLCASSIEGVKTEAFFGQGTRLTVV.

V usage is TRBV19 and J usage is TRBJ1-2; 8 nucleotides match TRBD1. Germline lookup yields CDR1 LNHDA and CDR2 SQIVND (reference sequence). The CDR3 is made up of 13 amino acids. The ends lost 8 bases at V and 2 bases at J; junction bases unmatched: 4. CDR3 sequence (DNA): TGTGCCAGTGAGGACAGGGAGAACTATGGCTACACCTTC. Its translation is CASEDRENYGYTF.

The chain recombines TRBV6-5 with TRBJ1-2; TRBD1 matches at 8 bases. This CDR3 has 14 residues. Trimming took 6 bases from V and 5 from J; bases not matched to a gene: 8. Germline CDR1 MNHEY, CDR2 SVGAGI. Here the CDR3 DNA reads TGTGCCAGCAGGCAGGGACAGGCTGCTTATGGCTACACCTTC. It specifies CASRQGQAAYGYTF.

The chain is built from TRBV29-1 and TRBJ2-2; D remains unclear. The germline V and J ends were trimmed by 7 bases and 1 base, with 4 bases remaining between them. Germline CDR1 is SQVTM and CDR2 is ANQGSEA. CDR3 length: 11 residues. CDR3 residues: CSGENTGELFF. The DNA for the CDR3 is TGCAGCGGAGAGAACACCGGGGAGCTGTTTTTT.

V usage is TRBV6-6 and J usage is TRBJ1-2; the match to TRBD1 covers 8 bases. Germline values: CDR1 MNHNY, CDR2 SVGAGI (reference sequence). Trimming at V came to 6 bases and at J to 5 bases, leaving 8 bases not matched to a gene. The CDR3 sequence is 14 residues long. CDR3 coding DNA: TGTGCCAGCAGGCAGGGACAGGCTGCTTATGGCTACACCTTC. It specifies CASRQGQAAYGYTF.

J is TRBJ2-7 and V is TRBV6-5, with TRBD2 as a possible D gene (6 bases). V lost 0 bases, J lost 7 bases, and 19 bases lay in between. This CDR3 region has 16 residues. From germline, CDR1 is MNHEY and CDR2 SVGAGI. For the CDR3, the DNA is TGTGCCAGCAGTTACTCGACCGGGACTCAGTCTCTTGAGCAGTACTTC. Its protein is CASSYSTGTQSLEQYF.

This clone has just a few counts. The gene calls are TRBV27 and TRBJ2-7, with D hard to call. The V gene lost 4 bases and the J gene lost 7 bases, with 8 bases spanning the gap. The CDR3 spans 11 residues. Germline assignment: CDR1 MNHEY and CDR2 SMNVEV (reference sequence). CDR3 amino acids: CASSSLREQYF. The CDR3 coding sequence is TGTGCCAGCAGTTCCCTAAGAGAGCAGTACTTC.

This chain joins TRBV11-2 and TRBJ2-5; the D is unclear. The CDR3 has 16 residues. Trimming removed 2 bases at V and 1 base at J, with 14 bases between. Germline V lookup: CDR1 SGHAT, CDR2 FQNNGV. CDR3 in amino acids: CASSLPRRPTQETQYF. In DNA, the CDR3 is TGTGCCAGCAGCTTACCCCGGCGGCCTACCCAAGAGACCCAGTACTTC.

The table lists this clone with a few counts. The rearrangement links TRBV28 to TRBJ2-2; possibly TRBD1 for D (5 bases). Trimming took 2 bases from V and 4 from J, leaving 17 bases between them. CDR1 is MDHEN and CDR2 is SYDVKM in the germline V gene. This CDR3 contains 17 residues. For the CDR3, the DNA is TGTGCCAGCAGTTTAGGGGTGCAGGGCCCTTTCACCGGGGAGCTGTTTTTT. Its translation is CASSLGVQGPFTGELFF.

The rearrangement uses TRBV28 and TRBJ1-4; D perhaps matches TRBD1 (5 bases). This CDR3 contains 12 residues. Per the germline V gene, CDR1 is MDHEN and CDR2 is SYDVKM. Trimming stripped 6 bases from V and 5 bases from J, with 7 bases between. The CDR3 region is CASRSGNEKLFF. Here the CDR3 DNA reads TGTGCCAGCAGATCAGGGAATGAAAAACTGTTTTTT.

V and J are TRBV27 and TRBJ2-1; 12 bases fit TRBD2. The CDR3 sequence is 17 residues long. After removal of 6 bases from V and 6 bases from J, the junction contained 12 bases not matched to a gene. Per germline, CDR1 MNHEY and CDR2 SMNVEV (reference sequence). This CDR3 is CASSLGTSGPKGNEQFF. The CDR3 region has the DNA TGTGCCAGCAGCCTTGGGACTAGCGGGCCCAAGGGCAATGAGCAGTTCTTC.

The gene calls are TRBV5-4 and TRBJ1-2; TRBD1 might be the D (6 bases). This CDR3 contains 16 residues. The germline V and J ends were trimmed by 3 bases and 6 bases, with 21 bases remaining between them. Germline V gives CDR1 SGHNT, CDR2 YYREEE (reference sequence). The CDR3, as DNA: TGTGCCAGCAGCTGGGGGCAGGGGACGAGTTTGAATGGCTACACCTTC. Protein: CASSWGQGTSLNGYTF.

The genes are TRBV27 and TRBJ2-5; weak D call: TRBD2 (6 bases). With the DNA end fitting TRBJ2-7 better, the J assignment may be wrong. This CDR3 has 13 amino acids. Germline assignment: CDR1 MNHEY and CDR2 SMNVEV (reference sequence). CDR3 coding DNA: TGTGCCAGCAGTTTTCAGGGAGGCCACGAGCAGTACTTC. It codes for CASSFQGGHEQYF.

In this sample, this clone turned up a few times. The V and J genes are TRBV5-5 and TRBJ1-5; perhaps TRBD1 as D (5 bases). CDR1 and CDR2 from the germline V gene are SGHKS and YYEKEE (reference sequence). The CDR3 spans 16 residues. V lost 0 bases to trimming and J lost 1 base, with 11 bases between them. The CDR3 here is CASSLEGVFSNQPQHF. The CDR3 DNA reads as TGTGCCAGCAGCTTGGAAGGGGTATTCAGCAATCAGCCCCAGCATTTT.

This clone was counted once. This sequence joins TRBV10-2 and TRBJ2-7; 7 nucleotides align to TRBD1. The trim removed 4 bases at V and 2 bases at J, leaving 8 bases unmatched. The CDR3 has 15 amino acids. CDR1 and CDR2 (germline): WSHSY, SAAADI. The CDR3: CASSVLQGIPYEQYF. The CDR3 nucleotides read TGCGCCAGCAGTGTACTACAGGGGATTCCCTACGAGCAGTACTTC.

The CDR3 nucleotides read TGTGCCAGCAGTGACTGGGACAGGGTCACCACCATATATTTT. Encoded protein: CASSDWDRVTTIYF. The genes are TRBV28 and TRBJ1-3, with 9 bases aligning to TRBD1. The CDR3 is 14 residues long. Unmatched junction bases numbered 8, after V lost 5 bases and J lost 9 bases. Germline V lookup: CDR1 MDHEN, CDR2 SYDVKM.

This clone was counted a few times. The V gene is TRBV7-9, the J gene TRBJ2-2; the D gene is possibly TRBD2 (7 bases). The CDR3 has 17 residues. V lost 2 bases and J 3 bases, leaving 16 bases between the germline ends. The germline gives CDR1 SEHNR, CDR2 FQNEAQ (reference sequence). CDR3 amino acids: CASSLSPAGQYTGELFF. The CDR3 DNA is TGTGCCAGCAGCTTAAGTCCAGCGGGACAATACACCGGGGAGCTGTTTTTT.

V is TRBV29-1 and J is TRBJ1-2, with 7 bases matching TRBD1. The CDR3 spans 13 residues. Germline V lookup: CDR1 SQVTM, CDR2 ANQGSEA. V was pared by 5 bases and J by 8 bases, with 11 bases of the junction left unmatched. The DNA of the CDR3 is TGCAGCGTTAAGAAGACAGGGTCGAGCGGCTACACCTTC. This codes for CSVKKTGSSGYTF.

The rearrangement links TRBV27 to TRBJ2-1; D might be TRBD2 (7 bases). The CDR3 runs 15 residues. V lost 6 bases and J lost 5, with 17 bases in between. CDR1 MNHEY and CDR2 SMNVEV come from the germline V gene (reference sequence). CDR3 nucleotides: TGTGCCAGCAGGCCCATGGGGGGGGCACACAATGAGCAGTTCTTC. Its protein is CASRPMGGAHNEQFF.

The J gene is TRBJ1-4, the V gene TRBV27; D might be TRBD1 (5 bases). Germline V lookup: CDR1 MNHEY, CDR2 SMNVEV (reference sequence). Trimming cost V 1 base and J 6 bases, with 9 bases left between them. This CDR3 has 14 amino acids. The CDR3 DNA reads TGTGCCAGCAGTTTATGGAGCAGGGATGAAAAACTGTTTTTT. Translating gives CASSLWSRDEKLFF.

This rearrangement joins TRBV9 to TRBJ2-7; D gene unclear. The CDR3 spans 14 residues. Germline assignment: CDR1 SGDLS and CDR2 YYNGEE. Trimming took off 4 bases at V and 5 bases at J, with 16 bases between the two ends. Written as DNA, the CDR3 is TGTGCCAGCAGCCCCGCTCGTAGGAGCCACGAGCAGTACTTC. Its protein product is CASSPARRSHEQYF.